This TCR beta chain was sequenced in a study of T-cell reconstitution after alpha-beta-depleted transplantation in children. In its sample, this clonotype was seen many times. Preparation of the TCRbeta library used unique molecular identifiers. TCRdb reprocessed the PCR reads with MiXCR, giving one entry per CDR3 protein. This sample has more than 85,000 distinct CDR3 sequences, with 10% to 13% found just once. The TCR sequence derives from a human donor who donated a stem cell graft to a child with acute lymphoblastic leukemia. Sequenced here: PBMCs from the stem cell graft donor, sampled from the stem cell graft.

This CDR3 is CASSQESPIAGGIDTQYF. The CDR3 DNA is TGCGCCAGCAGCCAAGAATCCCCGATAGCGGGAGGGATAGATACGCAGTATTTT. The rearrangement joins TRBV4-3 to TRBJ2-3, with TRBD2 matching over 11 bases. V trimming: 0 bases; J trimming: 5 bases; junction bases outside the gene matches: 10. This CDR3 region has 18 residues. The germline V gene encodes CDR1 LGHNA and CDR2 YSLEER.